This entry concerns a single T cell receptor beta chain. Its antigen is currently not known. No qualities accompany the bases; no much larger clone lies one base away. The cohort comprised 550 to 700 healthy bone marrow donors. At the time of sampling, every cohort member was nominally healthy, though immune exposures that went unrecorded were likely present. The donor was CMV seronegative and belonged to the group of over 350 seronegative cohort members. Each donor provided a peripheral blood sample, and peripheral blood mononuclear cells were used for TCR beta sequencing. Genomic DNA was extracted from the blood cell samples with the Qiagen DNeasy Blood Extraction Kit. The CDR3 runs 16 residues from the cysteine to the phenylalanine. Left in the record is the CDR3 DNA by itself, 48 bases read in frame from the first base. Trimming at the junction amounts to 3 bases on V and 2 bases on J, and the germline ends lie 14 bases apart. The germline V gene gives CDR1 as MDHEN and CDR2 as SYDVKM.

These data belong to a study of cytomegalovirus exposure and HLA in healthy donors (TCRdb year 2017). For the study in its entirety: In an earlier analysis of some 610 of the donors, 250 to 350 Gb of sequence data and approximately 100 million unique TCR beta sequences from some 170 million T cells were reported. Typing coverage varied by locus: 629-630 donors for A, B, C, DRB1 and DQB1; approximately 500 for DQA1; more than 600 for DPA1; some 470 for DPB1. HLA typing included class I and class II loci at four-digit resolution. An early release covering over 500 HLA-typed donors comprised approximately 300 gigabases of sequencing data and roughly 85 million unique TCR sequences. A separate validation cohort of more than 100 different subjects was used in addition to the 666-subject first cohort. High-throughput TCR immunosequencing, statistical association of individual TCRs with disease status, and machine learning were combined to predict cytomegalovirus infection status. Roughly 5 DR-DQ haplotypes were handled as single units for association and clustering, since linkage in the cohort was strong. Every repertoire in the discovery cohort had been generated on one and the same sequencing platform. The study used immunosequencing to profile the T cell repertoires of 600 to 850 subjects and linked those repertoires to cytomegalovirus serostatus. The later analysis used no new phenotypic data to find candidate immune exposures, relying instead on TCR beta sequences and their occurrence across donors. Donor age, sex, ethnicity and CMV serostatus were collected together with the repertoire data. The study aimed to test whether signatures of past pathogen exposure could be identified by cataloging public T cell receptors. Of the 300 to 450 genotyped donors, 70% to 90% were placed in the genetic ancestry cluster associated with self-reported Caucasian donors. An earlier analysis of 500 to 750 of the donors applied high-throughput TCR beta sequencing to assess whether each TCR beta V gene segment acted as functional or pseudogenic. To study patterns of TCR occurrence, a later analysis re-analyzed previously published TCR beta repertoires from several hundred donors and added high-resolution HLA genotyping. Genome-wide SNP genotypes for about three fifths of the roughly 700 donors were used in a later genetic analysis, which treated that subset as a discovery cohort. Among 398 genotyped donors of the cohort, an average of approximately 240,000 unique TCR beta nucleotide sequences was sequenced per donor, of which about 19% were non-productive. Broader findings and caveats from the paper: In a later genetic analysis, fewer N-insertions in productive TCRs were reported among donors in an Asian-associated ancestry cluster than the 666-donor mean. Correlated functional status among segregating V segments might reflect linkage disequilibrium, but an unknown experimental factor could not be ruled out. Roughly uniform sequencing depth across donors was assumed in presence/absence analyses, although this assumption may not hold. Compared with equally common non-associated chains, HLA-associated TCR beta chains in a later analysis were more clonally expanded and had lower generation probabilities. According to the authors, the approach could potentially be generalized to other disease states and immunological phenotypes. According to a later analysis, most CMV-associated TCR beta chains appeared to be HLA-restricted, and the HLA associations seemed to be driven largely by CMV exposure. Because the 87-base-pair reads could not distinguish some IMGT-functional V segments, including TRBV6-2 and TRBV6-3, those segments were excluded. Strong co-occurrence of HLA alleles, especially DR and DQ, made assigning TCR associations to individual alleles difficult. In vitro tests confirmed that a few of the cytomegalovirus-associated TCR beta chains recognize cytomegalovirus antigens. A further reported finding was that TCR beta sequences accurately predicted the HLA-A and HLA-B alleles for most subjects in the first cohort. The study gave a list of 150 to 200 TCR beta chains associated with cytomegalovirus. In this cohort, only TCR beta chains were sequenced, and detectable features were limited by the absence of alpha or paired-chain data. Immune exposure information for the cohort was limited to CMV serostatus. A later analysis associated approximately 17,000 TCR beta sequences with specific HLA alleles at a false discovery rate of 0.05. The classifier was reported to diagnose cytomegalovirus status with high specificity and sensitivity in both the original cohort and the validation cohort. Because counts were too low, seventeen rarely observed V segments, including chromosome 9 orphons, were left out of the earlier analysis of a few hundred of the donors. An earlier analysis of around 500 of the donors showed that most TCR beta V segments appeared in productive rearrangements either about 90% or about 30% of the time, which broadly matched IMGT annotations. A group of highly shared sequence variants was considered likely to be a technical artifact of the sequencing pipeline. V-gene and J-gene trimming of TCR beta chains was associated with a missense DCLRE1C variant in a later genetic analysis, and the association was replicated in an independent cohort. Most TCR sequences were observed very rarely across donors, whereas some public TCRs were present in many individuals. In a later analysis, the rate of TCR association differed among HLA loci, with DRB1 alleles having the most associated TCRs and HLA-C alleles having the fewest. According to a later analysis, parvovirus B19, influenza, CMV and Epstein-Barr virus appeared linked to several top co-occurrence clusters. Because some donors lacked HLA typing at each locus, the association tests relied only on the typed subset.

The library was prepared using the immunoSEQ multiplex PCR assay. The multiplex PCR relied on a mix of 60 forward primers for TCR Vbeta segments and 13 reverse primers for TCR Jbeta segments. Amplification of the CDR3 region of rearranged TCR beta genes was performed with a multiplex PCR assay on genomic DNA. The Illumina HiSeq System was used to sequence the amplified TCR beta libraries as 87-base-pair reads. The authors' analysis ran thus. A later analysis counted 75 million to 100 million unique TCR beta chains across the 640 or so repertoires, and approximately 11 million of these chains were shared by at least two donors. To remove PCR and sequencing errors, raw reads were error-corrected and collapsed into unique sequences using a nearest-neighbor algorithm that merged closely related sequences. Alignment of CDR3 sequences to IMGT reference sequences was used to assign V, D and J gene segments. For a sequence to be retained, a match of at least six nucleotides to both a V gene segment and a J gene segment was required. Rearrangements were called productive when the CDR3 lacked stop codons and stayed in frame with V and J; all others were non-productive. Following IMGT convention, CDR3 was defined as the stretch from the second conserved V-encoded cysteine up to the conserved J-encoded phenylalanine. The earlier analysis of about 570 of the donors excluded any sequence lacking an unambiguous match to a single V gene segment. An earlier analysis of a few hundred of the donors called V segments functional above 56.7% productive rearrangements and segregating when the between-donor standard deviation exceeded 5%. A statistical classification framework was developed to diagnose cytomegalovirus status using the catalog of TCR beta chain sequences. In a later analysis, TCR nucleotide sequences were compared against IMGT/GENE-DB human TR gene sequences so that V and J genes could be assigned. Using the TCRdist pipeline, a later analysis assigned CDR3 sequences along with most-parsimonious VDJ recombination scenarios. In a later analysis, every TCR beta chain was defined by the combination of its CDR3 amino acid sequence and its V-gene family, and reads without a unique V-gene family were dropped. A later analysis removed over 500 highly shared, low-generation-probability nucleotide sequences to deal with suspected cross-contamination and a sequencing artifact. A later analysis calculated a clonal expansion index for each public chain from normalized within-repertoire ranks of inferred template counts. Generation probabilities in a later analysis came from a VDJ recombination model fitted to out-of-frame rearrangements, and those results were checked against IGoR. A later analysis scored TCR-TCR, TCR-HLA and TCR-CMV co-occurrence with hypergeometric tests, applying a repertoire-size bias correction to TCR pairs. False discovery rates were estimated in a later analysis by permuting HLA or CMV assignments 20 times. In a later analysis, co-occurring TCRs were grouped with DBSCAN, and TCRdist sequence similarity was added when clustering was performed within HLA-allele-positive subsets. Co-occurrence clustering excluded repertoires with fewer than 30,000 or more than 120,000 public chains, plus five with anomalous nucleotide sharing. In TCRdb, the immuneACCESS table is reduced to in-frame sequences with V and J assigned. These tables do not hold every clone; where another copy was compared, an unresolved V gene accounts for under half, and the others remain unexplained. V, J and clone size derive from that table, while D and trimming were established from the DNA sequence. The sample profile shows around 75,000 clones; roughly three quarters of them were found once. The ten largest clones take up 2.5% to 3.5% of the sample.

The receptor was isolated from a man between 18 and 29 years old in good health and CMV-seronegative. The sequence is built from TRBV28 and TRBJ1-3; the D gene remains uncertain. The specimen was PBMCs. This receptor carries the CDR3 CASSLLAGFTGNTIYF. In nucleotides, the sequence is TGTGCCAGCAGTTTGTTGGCGGGGTTTACTGGAAACACCATATATTTT.